The next 24 T cell receptor beta chains were all read from a single sample in a study of post-analysis software for immune sequencing data. Study observations and caveats: Comparison of patients with controls showed five TRBV segments more frequent in patients, TRBV5-6, TRBV5-1 and TRBV20-1 among them.

The library was made from cDNA and included unique molecular identifiers. TCRdb re-called the PCR reads through MiXCR, storing one row per CDR3 protein. The table shows fewer than 850,000 distinct CDR3 sequences, with 46% occurring only once. These receptors have no known antigen. Sequencing used blood. These receptors were collected from a girl aged 10-17 years with multiple sclerosis.

This clonotype was counted a few times. The V gene is TRBV5-1, the J gene TRBJ2-6; D possibly matches TRBD1 or TRBD2 (5 bases each). V was pared by 5 bases and J by 0 bases, with 15 bases between. This CDR3 spans 17 amino acids. The germline V gene encodes CDR1 SGHRS and CDR2 YFSETQ. The CDR3 here is CASSFRDGPSGANVLTF. CDR3 nucleotide sequence: TGCGCCAGCAGTTTCCGGGACGGACCCTCTGGGGCCAACGTCCTGACTTTC.

This clonotype was seen a handful of times. V is TRBV4-2 and J is TRBJ2-3; no clear D. V was trimmed by 1 base and J by 3 bases, leaving 11 bases between them. Germline loops: CDR1 LGHNA, CDR2 YNFKEQ. The CDR3 covers 15 residues. The CDR3 here is CASSQGDRRTDTQYF. CDR3 DNA: TGTGCCAGCAGCCAAGGTGATAGGCGTACAGATACGCAGTATTTT.

This clonotype was recorded a few times. The chain couples TRBV9 to TRBJ1-1; unclear D gene. CDR1 and CDR2 from the germline V gene are SGDLS and YYNGEE. The germline V and J ends were trimmed by 0 bases and 6 bases, with 12 bases remaining between them. This CDR3 is 14 amino acids long. CDR3 sequence: CASSVVADLSEAFF. The CDR3 DNA reads TGTGCCAGCAGCGTAGTTGCAGATCTCTCTGAAGCTTTCTTT. The full variable domain, with the rest looked up from reference TRBV9 and TRBJ1-1, is DSGVTQTPKHLITATGQRVTLRCSPRSGDLSVYWYQQSLDQGLQFLIQYYNGEERAKGNILERFSAQQFPDLHSELNLSSLELGDSALYFCASSVVADLSEAFFGQGTRLTVV.

The V gene is TRBV4-1, the J gene TRBJ1-6; perhaps TRBD1 as D (5 bases). Germline CDR1 is MGHRA and CDR2 is YSYEKL. CDR3 length: 14 amino acids. The ends were cut back, 4 bases at V and 5 bases at J, with 9 bases in the middle. CDR3 loop: CASSRGGDNSPLHF. The DNA for the CDR3 is TGCGCCAGCAGCCGCGGGGGAGATAATTCACCCCTCCACTTT.

As concerns this clonotype: It is likely a read error, because the conserved phenylalanine at the end of the CDR3 is missing. The chain joins TRBV15 to TRBJ2-6; 8 bases are a match to TRBD1. Germline lookup yields CDR1 LNHNV and CDR2 YYDKDF (reference sequence). Trimming removed 4 bases from V and 0 bases from J; junction bases left unmatched: 8. CDR3 length: 18 residues. The CDR3 sequence is CATSKPGQVLSGANVLTC. Written as DNA, the CDR3 is TGTGCCACCAGCAAACCGGGACAGGTGCTCTCTGGGGCCAACGTCCTGACTTGC.

This clonotype was seen a handful of times. The chain links TRBV29-1 to TRBJ2-4; a weak D match, TRBD1 (5 bases). CDR3 length: 18 amino acids. Trimming shortened V by 4 bases and J by 2 bases, and 24 bases separated the two germline ends. Per germline, CDR1 SQVTM and CDR2 ANQGSEA. In DNA form, the CDR3 reads TGCAGCGTTGGTACAGTGGCTAATCTCAAGGGGACCAAAAACATTCAGTACTTC. As protein: CSVGTVANLKGTKNIQYF.

This clonotype was seen only a few times. This sequence joins TRBV7-2 and TRBJ2-3, with D hard to call. CDR3 size: 14 residues. Per germline, CDR1 SGHTA and CDR2 FQGNSA. With 5 bases removed from V and 2 bases from J, the gap between germline ends came to 11 bases. The CDR3 DNA follows: TGTGCCAGCAGCCCCCCCCAAACCACAGATACGCAGTATTTT. Protein sequence: CASSPPQTTDTQYF.

CDR3 in amino acids: CASSLEPTGTSAKDTQYF. The DNA of the CDR3 is TGTGCCAGCAGCTTAGAACCCACCGGGACTAGTGCCAAAGATACGCAGTATTTT. This chain connects TRBV7-3 to TRBJ2-3, with TRBD2 matching 8 bases. The CDR3 sequence is 18 residues long. Germline loops: CDR1 SGHTA, CDR2 FQGTGA. V lost 2 bases and J lost 5; bases outside the gene matches: 15.

This chain uses TRBV13 with TRBJ1-5, with D tentatively TRBD1 (6 bases). Germline V lookup: CDR1 PRHDT, CDR2 FYEKMQ (reference sequence). V lost 3 bases and J 6 bases, leaving 15 bases between the germline ends. This CDR3 spans 15 amino acids. Written as DNA, the CDR3 is TGTGCCAGCAGCTTCGGGATAGGGGGGGGTCAGCCCCAGCATTTT. Residues: CASSFGIGGGQPQHF.

The sample holds a few counts of this clonotype. The chain links TRBV6-1 to TRBJ2-7; D is unresolved. CDR3 size: 15 residues. V lost 0 bases, J lost 2 bases, and 11 bases lay in between. Germline CDR1 reads MNHNS; CDR2 reads SASEGT. The CDR3 sequence is CASSEALDTTYEQYF. CDR3 coding DNA: TGTGCCAGCAGTGAAGCCCTCGACACAACCTACGAGCAGTACTTC.

This clonotype appeared a few times. The chain employs TRBV12-3 or TRBV12-4 and TRBJ1-4; TRBD1 matches 7 bases. V shed 3 bases, J shed 7 bases, and the junction held 5 bases outside the gene matches. The CDR3 is made up of 14 amino acids. The CDR3 DNA reads as TGTGCCAGCAGTTTCCGGCAGGGGGTTGAAAAACTGTTTTTT. Translated: CASSFRQGVEKLFF.

The chain has TRBV27 and TRBJ1-1; TRBD1 matches at 9 bases. This CDR3 comprises 13 residues. Germline CDR1 and CDR2: MNHEY and SMNVEV (reference sequence). The J segment lost 11 bases and the V segment lost 3 bases, leaving 7 bases of the junction unmatched. In DNA, the CDR3 is TGTGCCAGCAGTTTGGGGACAGGGAGACCGGCTTTCTTT. Amino acids: CASSLGTGRPAFF.

V usage is TRBV27 and J usage is TRBJ2-4, with D maybe TRBD2 (5 bases). Trimming stripped 2 bases from V and 1 base from J, with 9 bases between. The CDR3 spans 15 residues. Germline CDR1 MNHEY, CDR2 SMNVEV (reference sequence). CDR3 DNA: TGTGCCAGCAGTTTACTCGGGGTGGCCAAAAACATTCAGTACTTC. It codes for CASSLLGVAKNIQYF.

The V and J genes are TRBV10-3 and TRBJ2-5; D ambiguous. Judging by the DNA end, TRBJ2-7 fits better; the J call may be wrong. This CDR3 is built from 13 residues. Germline CDR1 and CDR2: ENHRY and SYGVKD. CDR3 sequence (DNA): TGTGCCATCAGTGAGTCGAGTAGTCGCGAGCAGTACTTC. It specifies CAISESSSREQYF.

The chain recombines TRBV20-1 with TRBJ2-7, with 7 bases lining up with TRBD1. The CDR3 covers 11 residues. V trimming: 6 bases; J trimming: 4 bases; junction bases outside the gene matches: 3. Looked up from germline, CDR1 is DFQATT and CDR2 is SNEGSKA (reference sequence). DNA of the CDR3: TGCAGTGCAGCGACAGGGTACGAGCAGTACTTC. Translated, it gives CSAATGYEQYF.

This clonotype has only a few counts. The chain uses TRBV20-1 and TRBJ2-1; 8 bases line up with TRBD2. CDR3 length equals 15 residues. Germline values: CDR1 DFQATT, CDR2 SNEGSKA (reference sequence). V gave up 1 base and J gave up 6 bases; unmatched junction bases: 8. In nucleotides, the CDR3 is TGCAGTGCTAGAGCCCCCGGGACTAGTGGCAATGAGCAGTTCTTC. Translated, it gives CSARAPGTSGNEQFF.

The V call is TRBV20-1, the J call TRBJ2-7, with TRBD1 identical over 9 bases. V lost 5 bases and J lost 4; bases outside the gene matches: 9. This CDR3 has 14 amino acids. CDR1 and CDR2 from the germline V gene are DFQATT and SNEGSKA (reference sequence). CDR3: CSAQYRGLPYEQYF. CDR3 DNA: TGCAGTGCTCAATACAGGGGGCTCCCATACGAGCAGTACTTC.

The V call is TRBV7-2, the J call TRBJ1-2; D is possibly TRBD1 (6 bases). V gave up 3 bases and J gave up 2 bases, with 13 bases separating them. CDR3 length equals 15 residues. Germline loops: CDR1 SGHTA, CDR2 FQGNSA. The CDR3 DNA sequence: TGTGCCAGCAGCTTCGGGCTCACAGGGAACTATGGCTACACCTTC. Protein: CASSFGLTGNYGYTF.

This clonotype is a singleton in its sample. The V and J genes are TRBV7-6 and TRBJ2-1, with 11 bases aligning to TRBD2. The tail of the sequence fits TRBJ2-7 better, so the J call may be wrong. The CDR3 runs 15 residues. CDR1 and CDR2 (germline): SGHVS, FNYEAQ. The DNA of the CDR3 is TGTGCCAGCAGTCTCTGGACTAGCGGGCCCAATGAGCAGTACTTC. It yields the protein CASSLWTSGPNEQYF.

The rearrangement links TRBV6-2 or TRBV6-3 to TRBJ2-7, with 10 bases fitting TRBD2. CDR3 length: 14 residues. The V gene end was trimmed by 6 bases and the J gene end by 6 bases; junction bases not matched to a gene: 8. Germline CDR1 is MNHEY and CDR2 is SVGEGT. CDR3 nucleotide sequence: TGTGCCAGCAGGACGGGACTAGCGATGGGCGAGCAGTACTTC. It specifies CASRTGLAMGEQYF.

This clonotype was detected only once. The genes are TRBV24-1 and TRBJ2-3; 9 bases are shared with TRBD1. Germline V lookup: CDR1 KGHDR, CDR2 SFDVKD. V lost 4 bases, J lost 3 bases, and 7 bases stayed unmatched. The CDR3 has 16 amino acids. CDR3 DNA: TGTGCCACCAGTGACCCAGGGACAGGGAGGACAGATACGCAGTATTTT. Its translation: CATSDPGTGRTDTQYF.

V gene TRBV28 combines with J gene TRBJ2-7, with TRBD1 matching 9 bases. The V and J ends lost 6 bases and 3 bases, in that order; junction bases with no gene match: 9. The CDR3 is 15 residues long. CDR1 and CDR2 (germline): MDHEN, SYDVKM. CDR3 protein: CASRASGQGFYEQYF. CDR3 bases: TGTGCCAGCAGGGCGTCGGGACAGGGATTCTACGAGCAGTACTTC.

The chain employs TRBV11-3 and TRBJ2-7, with D perhaps TRBD1 (5 bases). Deletions cut 5 bases from V and 2 bases from J, with 13 bases between. The V gene's germline CDR1 is SGHNT and CDR2 YENEEA. This CDR3 is 14 amino acids long. CDR3 nucleotides: TGTGCCAGCAGCCCGAGTACAGGTGCCTACGAGCAGTACTTC. It encodes CASSPSTGAYEQYF.

Here the CDR3 DNA reads TGTGCCAGCAGCAGACTAGCAGAGGGCTACAATGAGCAGTTCTTC. It is translated as CASSRLAEGYNEQFF. This chain joins TRBV13 and TRBJ2-1; the match to TRBD2 covers 7 bases. The junction had 7 bases not matched to a gene; V was cut back by 5 bases and J by 3 bases. CDR3 length: 15 residues. CDR1 is PRHDT, CDR2 FYEKMQ, per germline (reference sequence).